The 25 T cell receptor beta chains below were found in one sample sequenced in a study of early T cells in non-severe SARS-CoV-2 infection (dated by TCRdb to 2020 to 2023). The library was produced with 5' RACE. TCRdb names NextSeq 500 as the instrument used. TCRdb applied fastp at Q25 and MiXCR to the public reads, then kept only in-frame beta chains. Rows with a matching CDR3 protein are joined into one entry that keeps the most common DNA and genes. The sample table lists tens of thousands of distinct CDR3 sequences, around 16% of them with a count of one. 4.5% to 6.5% of the sample is taken by the ten largest. This material consisted of whole blood, taken at baseline. The receptors were sampled from an adult who was a healthcare worker with PCR-confirmed SARS-CoV-2 infection or an uninfected control (not recorded which).

The table lists this clonotype with a few counts. The gene calls are TRBV7-2 and TRBJ2-1; D tentatively reads TRBD1 or TRBD2 (5 bases each). V gave up 5 bases and J gave up 8 bases, with 16 bases separating them. The CDR3 totals 14 residues. In germline, CDR1 is SGHTA, CDR2 FQGNSA. Here the CDR3 DNA reads TGTGCCAGCAGCCCCGGTTTCGTGGGGGATGAGCAGTTCTTC. This encodes CASSPGFVGDEQFF.

The rearrangement joins TRBV20-1 to TRBJ2-7, with D possibly TRBD2 on 5 matching bases. V lost 3 bases and J 2 bases, leaving 8 bases between the germline ends. There are 12 residues in the CDR3. Germline CDR1 and CDR2: DFQATT and SNEGSKA (reference sequence). In DNA, the CDR3 is TGCAGTGCTAGTTACGGGACCTACGAGCAGTACTTC. It translates to CSASYGTYEQYF.

This clonotype was detected many times. The chain joins TRBV24-1 to TRBJ2-2, with D possibly TRBD1 on 6 matching bases. V dropped 2 bases and J dropped 3 bases, with 15 bases sitting between them. Germline V gene data show CDR1 as KGHDR and CDR2 as SFDVKD. This CDR3 is 17 amino acids long. The CDR3 bases are TGTGCCACCAGTGATTATCAAGAGACAGGAGACACCGGGGAGCTGTTTTTT. Translating gives CATSDYQETGDTGELFF.

This clonotype was seen only a few times. The V gene is TRBV4-1, the J gene TRBJ2-2, with 12 bases identical to TRBD2. Germline V lookup: CDR1 MGHRA, CDR2 YSYEKL. The CDR3 extends over 20 amino acids. V was clipped by 2 bases and J by 1 base; unmatched bases: 11. CDR3 region: CASSQPLIGLAGRNTGELFF. In DNA form, the CDR3 reads TGCGCCAGCAGCCAACCTCTTATCGGACTAGCGGGAAGGAACACCGGGGAGCTGTTTTTT.

This clonotype showed up many times. This chain uses TRBV27 with TRBJ2-7, with unresolved D. The germline gives CDR1 MNHEY, CDR2 SMNVEV (reference sequence). The CDR3 extends over 14 amino acids. V was trimmed by 4 bases and J by 5 bases, leaving 15 bases between them. CDR3 sequence: CASSSLPAVHEQYF. CDR3 bases: TGTGCCAGCAGTTCCCTGCCCGCTGTCCACGAGCAGTACTTC.

The gene calls are TRBV21-1 and TRBJ2-5. TRBV21-1 is a pseudogene segment. CDR3 length equals 15 residues. CDR3 sequence (DNA): TGTGCCAGCGGGTTCCTCATACTATCGCAGGAGACCCAGTACTTC. Protein product: CASGFLILSQETQYF.

In its sample, this clonotype was seen a few times. The gene calls are TRBV2 and TRBJ1-2, with TRBD1 matching 9 bases. In germline, CDR1 is SNHLY, CDR2 FYNNEI. The length of the CDR3 is 16 residues. Unmatched junction bases numbered 4, after V lost 0 bases and J lost 2 bases. The CDR3 DNA reads TGTGCCAGCAGTGAAGCCCGGACAGGGGAGAACTATGGCTACACCTTC. Translation gives CASSEARTGENYGYTF.

The chain uses TRBV19 and TRBJ2-7; D uncertain. Germline CDR1 is LNHDA and CDR2 is SQIVND (reference sequence). The CDR3 totals 16 residues. Trimming pared 5 bases from V and 3 bases from J, leaving 20 bases between. The CDR3 bases are TGTGCCAGTAGTGCCACCGGACGTCTGCCACACTACGAGCAGTACTTC. This codes for CASSATGRLPHYEQYF.

The CDR3 region is CASSSIPGAPAQHF. The CDR3 DNA sequence: TGTGCCAGCAGCTCCATCCCAGGGGCCCCCGCCCAGCATTTT. The gene calls are TRBV7-2 and TRBJ1-5, with a possible D match to TRBD1 (6 bases). There are 14 residues in the CDR3. V gave up 4 bases and J gave up 11 bases, with 18 bases separating them. CDR1 SGHTA and CDR2 FQGNSA come from the germline V gene.

The chain carries TRBV12-3 or TRBV12-4 and TRBJ1-3; no definite D call. CDR3 length: 15 amino acids. V was cut by 3 bases and J by 0 bases, with 9 bases left in between. Written as DNA, the CDR3 is TGTGCCAGCAGTTTTCTTGGGAGCTCTGGAAACACCATATATTTT. Its protein is CASSFLGSSGNTIYF.

This clonotype was observed a few times. This chain uses TRBV24-1 with TRBJ2-1, with D unresolved. There are 12 residues in the CDR3. V was cut by 1 base and J by 12 bases, with 9 bases left in between. Germline assignment: CDR1 KGHDR and CDR2 SFDVKD. The CDR3: CATSDFTLVQFF. The CDR3 DNA reads as TGTGCCACCAGTGATTTCACCCTTGTGCAGTTCTTC.

This clonotype came up many times. V is TRBV20-1 and J is TRBJ2-7, with D unclear. This CDR3 spans 15 amino acids. CDR1 DFQATT and CDR2 SNEGSKA come from the germline V gene (reference sequence). V was trimmed by 6 bases and J by 0 bases, leaving 18 bases between them. Written as DNA, the CDR3 is TGCAGTGCCTCCCCCCAGCGCTTGAGCTCCTACGAGCAGTACTTC. It is translated as CSASPQRLSSYEQYF.

The V gene is TRBV6-5, the J gene TRBJ2-1, with D possibly being TRBD2 (7 bases). The CDR3 loop spans 12 amino acids. Trimming took off 7 bases at V and 5 bases at J, with 9 bases between the two ends. Germline V gene data show CDR1 as MNHEY and CDR2 as SVGAGI. The CDR3 DNA reads TGTGCCAGCACGGGGGGCCACAATGAGCAGTTCTTC. This codes for CASTGGHNEQFF.

This clonotype was detected a few times. The V gene is TRBV7-3, the J gene TRBJ2-3, with TRBD1 matching 8 bases. J gave up 6 bases and V 5 bases, and 10 bases lay outside the gene matches. The CDR3 sequence is 15 residues long. CDR1 and CDR2 from the germline V gene are SGHTA and FQGTGA. Written as DNA, the CDR3 is TGTGCCAGCAGCCATAGGGGACAGGAGGCGGATACGCAGTATTTT. It translates to CASSHRGQEADTQYF.

This clonotype was observed a few times. The genes are TRBV4-3 and TRBJ2-7, with a tentative D call TRBD2 (6 bases). The ends were cut back, 0 bases at V and 0 bases at J, with 18 bases in the middle. This CDR3 region has 18 residues. From germline, CDR1 is LGHNA and CDR2 YSLEER. The CDR3 DNA sequence: TGCGCCAGCAGCCAAGATTGGTCCCCAGCGGGTCTCTCCTACGAGCAGTACTTC. It specifies CASSQDWSPAGLSYEQYF.

This clonotype came up many times. This chain uses TRBV11-2 with TRBJ2-7; the D gene is possibly TRBD2 (6 bases). V was clipped by 5 bases and J by 2 bases, with 19 bases between them. Germline CDR1 reads SGHAT; CDR2 reads FQNNGV. This CDR3 has 16 amino acids. CDR3 sequence: CASSLLTSPSAYEQYF. CDR3 in DNA: TGTGCCAGCAGCCTCCTCACTAGCCCCAGTGCCTACGAGCAGTACTTC.

This clonotype was counted ten times or more. J is TRBJ1-4 and V is TRBV6-5; D uncertain. Trimming left V 5 bases short and J 0 bases short, with 7 bases between. Germline loops: CDR1 MNHEY, CDR2 SVGAGI. The CDR3 consists of 14 residues. The CDR3 DNA follows: TGTGCCAGCAGTCCGTCCGCAACTAATGAAAAACTGTTTTTT. Amino acid sequence: CASSPSATNEKLFF.

This clonotype was counted a few times. V gene TRBV2 combines with J gene TRBJ2-5; the D gene could be TRBD1 or TRBD2 (5 bases each). The CDR3 covers 12 residues. Trimming left V 7 bases short and J 7 bases short, with 13 bases between. Germline CDR1 and CDR2: SNHLY and FYNNEI. The chain's CDR3 is CASMDNRGTQYF. CDR3 in DNA: TGTGCCAGCATGGACAATCGGGGGACCCAGTACTTC.

This clonotype was counted ten times or more. The chain carries TRBV12-3 or TRBV12-4 and TRBJ2-1; 12 bases agree with TRBD2. The CDR3 totals 18 residues. After removal of 5 bases from V and 7 bases from J, the junction contained 15 bases not matched to a gene. The CDR3 DNA is TGTGCCAGCAGTAATACCCCCATGACTAGCGGGAGAGGTAATGAGCAGTTCTTC. This gives the protein CASSNTPMTSGRGNEQFF.

This clonotype was counted many times. CDR3 sequence reads: CASSTLGLRRGRETQYF. The CDR3 DNA sequence: TGTGCCAGCAGCACGCTTGGACTTCGGCGCGGGCGGGAGACCCAGTACTTC. J is TRBJ2-5 and V is TRBV7-2, with a possible D match to TRBD2 (5 bases). V was clipped by 5 bases and J by 5 bases, with 24 bases between them. CDR1 is SGHTA, CDR2 FQGNSA, per germline. This CDR3 is built from 17 residues.

The rearrangement uses TRBV14 and TRBJ2-7, with D uncertain. V gave up 4 bases and J gave up 3 bases, with 4 bases separating them. Germline V gene sequence: CDR1 SGHDN, CDR2 FVKESK. The CDR3 sequence is 11 residues long. The CDR3 bases are TGTGCCAGCAGCCCCTTCTACGAGCAGTACTTC. Its translation is CASSPFYEQYF.

This clonotype was seen only a few times. The rearrangement uses TRBV7-9 and TRBJ2-5; maybe TRBD1 (6 bases). Germline V CDR1 and CDR2: SEHNR, FQNEAQ (reference sequence). The CDR3 is 15 amino acids. V was trimmed by 5 bases and J by 10 bases, leaving 23 bases between them. CDR3 region: CASSPRDIPGFGQYF. The CDR3 DNA reads TGTGCCAGCAGCCCGAGGGACATCCCCGGATTCGGCCAGTACTTC.

The V call is TRBV11-2, the J call TRBJ1-5, with D possibly matching TRBD1 (6 bases). CDR1 SGHAT and CDR2 FQNNGV come from the germline V gene. V was clipped by 5 bases and J by 4 bases, with 9 bases between them. CDR3 size: 13 residues. The CDR3 here is CASSAGTNQPQHF. In nucleotides, the CDR3 is TGTGCCAGCAGCGCTGGGACAAATCAGCCCCAGCATTTT.

V gene TRBV3-1 combines with J gene TRBJ2-1, with D possibly called TRBD1 or TRBD2 (5 bases each). Per germline, CDR1 LGHDT and CDR2 YNNKEL (reference sequence). CDR3 length: 15 amino acids. V was clipped by 1 base and J by 7 bases, with 14 bases between them. DNA of the CDR3: TGTGCCAGCAGCCAAGCTTGGGGACGTCGAAATGAGCAGTTCTTC. Its protein is CASSQAWGRRNEQFF.

This clonotype has a count of ten or more. The chain couples TRBV7-9 to TRBJ2-5; a possible D gene is TRBD2 (6 bases). CDR1 SEHNR and CDR2 FQNEAQ come from the germline V gene (reference sequence). V shed 4 bases and J shed 9 bases, with 21 bases lying between them. The CDR3 contains 15 residues. CDR3 nucleotide sequence: TGTGCCAGCAGCTCCCGGCCAGCGGGCGCGGAGGCCCAGTACTTC. This translates into CASSSRPAGAEAQYF.